Following are 13 T cell receptor beta chains from one sample sequenced in a study of T cells in Graves' hyperthyroidism and ophthalmopathy. Using RNA transcripts as the source, TCR beta CDR3 regions were amplified. Primed by the HTBI set, a first-round RT-PCR was run on the TCR CDR3. MiXCR, run by TCRdb on the multiplex PCR reads, gives a single entry per CDR3 protein. The profile covers about 400,000 distinct CDR3 sequences, with roughly an eighth appearing a single time and 25% to 30% taken by the ten largest. Input material: blood. These receptor sequences come from a man between 45 and 60 years old with Graves' ophthalmopathy.

In its sample, this clonotype was seen a few times. This chain connects TRBV5-1 to TRBJ1-1; D not certain. The germline gives CDR1 SGHRS, CDR2 YFSETQ. There are 14 residues in the CDR3. V lost 3 bases, J lost 1 base, and 10 bases lay in between. CDR3: CASSWDAGNTEAFF. DNA for the CDR3: TGCGCCAGCAGCTGGGATGCGGGGAACACTGAAGCTTTCTTT.

This clonotype was observed at least ten times. V gene TRBV24-1 combines with J gene TRBJ2-1; D may be TRBD2 (6 bases). From germline, CDR1 is KGHDR and CDR2 SFDVKD. V was cut by 11 bases and J by 4 bases, with 17 bases left in between. This CDR3 has 14 amino acids. CDR3 bases: TGTGCCAGCCGGGGTAGCGGAGTATACAATGAGCAGTTCTTC. Amino acid sequence: CASRGSGVYNEQFF.

This clonotype occurred a few times. The rearrangement uses TRBV5-8 and TRBJ2-5, with 15 nucleotides matching TRBD2. Trimming cost V 4 bases and J 5 bases; bases outside gene matches: 12. This CDR3 comprises 18 residues. Germline V gene lookup returns CDR1 SGHTS and CDR2 YDEGEE. This CDR3 is CASSPGLAGGSKMETQYF. CDR3 DNA sequence: TGTGCCAGCAGCCCGGGACTAGCGGGAGGTTCGAAGATGGAGACCCAGTACTTC.

This clonotype appeared a few times. The chain uses TRBV6-1 and TRBJ2-1; no clear D gene. Germline V gene data show CDR1 as MNHNS and CDR2 as SASEGT. This CDR3 is 14 amino acids long. V was trimmed by 5 bases and J by 8 bases, leaving 16 bases between them. The CDR3 loop is CASSYSGRTYEQFF. The CDR3 nucleotides are TGTGCCAGCAGTTATTCTGGCCGAACATATGAGCAGTTCTTC.

This clonotype has at least ten counts. The V call is TRBV28, the J call TRBJ2-1; the D gene is possibly TRBD2 (5 bases). The V gene lost 2 bases and the J gene lost 6 bases, with 20 bases spanning the gap. Germline V CDR1 and CDR2: MDHEN, SYDVKM. The CDR3 is 17 amino acids. The DNA of the CDR3 is TGTGCCAGCAGTTTAAGACTGGGTAGCGCAAAGGCCAATGAGCAGTTCTTC. It specifies CASSLRLGSAKANEQFF.

This clonotype was picked up many times. This rearrangement joins TRBV11-2 to TRBJ2-1, with 10 bases lining up with TRBD2. Germline values: CDR1 SGHAT, CDR2 FQNNGV. Trimming removed 0 bases from V and 7 bases from J; junction bases left unmatched: 3. This CDR3 is 15 amino acids long. In DNA, the CDR3 is TGTGCCAGCAGCTTAGAGGCTAGCGGGAGTAATGAGCAGTTCTTC. It encodes CASSLEASGSNEQFF.

The sample holds many counts of this clonotype. The V gene is TRBV2, the J gene TRBJ1-3, with a tentative D call TRBD1 (5 bases). V lost 2 bases and J lost 2, with 10 bases in between. The length of the CDR3 is 15 residues. Germline V lookup: CDR1 SNHLY, CDR2 FYNNEI. Here the CDR3 DNA reads TGTGCCAGCAGTGAACGGGGGGGGACTGGAAACACCATATATTTT. Its protein product is CASSERGGTGNTIYF.

This clonotype was seen only a few times. The CDR3 sequence: CASSENLVYEQYF. CDR3 DNA sequence: TGTGCCAGCAGTGAAAACCTCGTCTACGAGCAGTACTTC. The chain combines TRBV6-1 with TRBJ2-7; D not resolved. This CDR3 is 13 amino acids long. The V gene's germline CDR1 is MNHNS and CDR2 SASEGT. Trimming took 2 bases from V and 3 from J, leaving 8 bases between them.

This clonotype occurred a few times. The chain carries TRBV9 and TRBJ2-3; the D gene is possibly TRBD1 (6 bases). From germline, CDR1 is SGDLS and CDR2 YYNGEE. The CDR3 length is 15 residues. V was trimmed by 4 bases and J by 2 bases, leaving 14 bases between them. CDR3 amino acids: CASSPNPGVTDTQYF. In DNA form, the CDR3 reads TGTGCCAGCAGCCCAAACCCAGGGGTCACAGATACGCAGTATTTT.

This clonotype was recorded a few times. The chain employs TRBV7-9 and TRBJ2-3; 9 positions match TRBD1. Germline V gene data show CDR1 as SEHNR and CDR2 as FQNEAQ (reference sequence). The V and J ends lost 6 bases and 1 base, in that order; junction bases with no gene match: 8. The CDR3 has 16 residues. This CDR3 is CASRILGQGGTDTQYF. In nucleotides, the CDR3 is TGTGCCAGCAGGATTTTGGGACAGGGAGGCACAGATACGCAGTATTTT.

This clonotype was detected only a few times. This chain connects TRBV28 to TRBJ1-5; D might be TRBD1 (5 bases). V was pared by 5 bases and J by 1 base, with 12 bases between. CDR3 size: 15 residues. The germline V gene encodes CDR1 MDHEN and CDR2 SYDVKM. CDR3 sequence reads: CASSGGSGSNQPQHF. CDR3 coding DNA: TGTGCCAGCAGTGGGGGGAGTGGGAGCAATCAGCCCCAGCATTTT.

The sample holds a few counts of this clonotype. This chain links TRBV12-3 or TRBV12-4 with TRBJ2-2; the match to TRBD2 covers 9 bases. The junction had 15 bases not matched to a gene; V was cut back by 6 bases and J by 7 bases. There are 17 residues in the CDR3. The CDR3 DNA is TGTGCCAGCAGGGCTGGCGGGAGGGCCCTCCCGAGCGGGGAGCTGTTTTTT. Amino acid sequence: CASRAGGRALPSGELFF.

Many counts were recorded for this clonotype. The V call is TRBV11-1, the J call TRBJ2-7; 7 nucleotides agree with TRBD1. J was trimmed by 5 bases and V by 5 bases; bases with no gene match: 9. Germline loops: CDR1 SGHAT, CDR2 FQDESV (reference sequence). There are 14 residues in the CDR3. The CDR3 protein is CASSARQGSHEQYF. CDR3 nucleotides: TGTGCCAGCAGCGCCCGACAGGGAAGCCACGAGCAGTACTTC.